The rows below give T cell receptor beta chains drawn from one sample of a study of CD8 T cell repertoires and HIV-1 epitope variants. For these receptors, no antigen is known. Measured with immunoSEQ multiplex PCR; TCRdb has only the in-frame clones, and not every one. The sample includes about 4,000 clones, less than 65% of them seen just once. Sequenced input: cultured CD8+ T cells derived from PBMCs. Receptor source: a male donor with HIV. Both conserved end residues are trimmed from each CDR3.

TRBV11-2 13 ASSLVRGILNEQF
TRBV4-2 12 ASSPTGGRDEQY
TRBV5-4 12 ASSLGGGFDEQY
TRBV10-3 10 AISEQNQPQH
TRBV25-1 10 ASSDAGNTIY
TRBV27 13 ASSLLENPYNEQF
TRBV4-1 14 ASSPEPWGASYGYT
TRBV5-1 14 ASSLDGDRGLGEQY
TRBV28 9 ASSLGTEAF
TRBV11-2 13 ASSPQAIPNTEAF
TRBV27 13 ASSLSGTDSYEQY
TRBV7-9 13 ASSSIGQPTDTQY
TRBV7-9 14 ASSTGTGRGPYEQY
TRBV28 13 ASSSVQGDYNEQF
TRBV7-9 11 ASSHHRGYGYT
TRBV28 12 ASSLSGASWGQY
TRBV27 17 ASSTGTGIQPATLYGYT
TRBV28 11 ASSHRGTDTQY
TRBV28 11 ASSPSGGEKLF
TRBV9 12 ASSAGAGWNEQF
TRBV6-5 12 ASSYGGLTTEAF
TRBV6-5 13 ASSYSQGGGYEQY
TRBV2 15 ASSTLAGGISTGELF
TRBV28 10 ASSLWTQEQF
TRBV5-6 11 ASSLGAVSPLH
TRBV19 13 ASSISDRALGIQY
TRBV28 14 ASSLYSGSSTDTQY
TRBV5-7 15 ASSGGWRDWDKNIQY
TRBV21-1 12 ASCHSGSSYEQY
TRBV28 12 ASAIQGGDTEAF
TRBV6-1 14 ASSESPAGEGDTQY
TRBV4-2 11 ASSQASNYGYT
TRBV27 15 ASSSRTDPRAYNEQF
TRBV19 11 ASSIVGVETQY
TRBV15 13 ATSGRMGVDEKLF
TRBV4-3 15 ASSQAPLPLDLDEQF
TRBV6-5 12 ASSYYGRTGGYT
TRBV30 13 AWRDFGQGDPEAF
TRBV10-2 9 ASSLDNEQF
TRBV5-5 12 ASSLWGPTDTQY
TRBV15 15 ATSRDRTESFYNEQF
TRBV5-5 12 ASSLPGETDTQY
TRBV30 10 AWEQLLYEQY
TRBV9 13 ASSVDGGGNQPQH